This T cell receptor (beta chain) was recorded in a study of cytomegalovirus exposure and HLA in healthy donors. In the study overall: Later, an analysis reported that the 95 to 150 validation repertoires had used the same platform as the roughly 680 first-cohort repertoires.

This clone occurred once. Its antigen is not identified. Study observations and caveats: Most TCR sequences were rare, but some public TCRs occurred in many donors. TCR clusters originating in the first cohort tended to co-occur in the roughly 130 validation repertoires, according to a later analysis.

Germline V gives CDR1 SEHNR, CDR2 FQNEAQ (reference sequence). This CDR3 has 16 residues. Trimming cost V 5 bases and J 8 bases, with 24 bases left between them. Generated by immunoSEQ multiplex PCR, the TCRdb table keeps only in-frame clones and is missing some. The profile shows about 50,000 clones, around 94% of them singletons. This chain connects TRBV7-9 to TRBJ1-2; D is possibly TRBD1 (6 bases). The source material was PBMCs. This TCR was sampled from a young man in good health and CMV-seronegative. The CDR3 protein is CASSPRGQSKVGGYTF. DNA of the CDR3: TGTGCCAGCAGCCCCCGTGGACAGTCAAAGGTGGGCGGCTACACCTTC.